The 19 T cell receptor beta chains reported below all come from one sample, sequenced in a study of cytotoxic CD8 clonotypes in ibrutinib-treated CLL. Repertoires were generated with immunoSEQ multiplex PCR, while TCRdb's copy carries only in-frame clones and drops some. The table lists about 200,000 clones, 79% of them singletons. The specimen was PBMCs, collected after 12 months of ibrutinib treatment. Receptors originate from a human donor with chronic lymphocytic leukemia.

V and J are TRBV28 and TRBJ1-4, with 7 bases fitting TRBD1. The CDR3 has 15 residues. Germline CDR1 MDHEN, CDR2 SYDVKM. V was pared by 5 bases and J by 5 bases, with 8 bases of the junction left unmatched. This CDR3 is CASSPRQGGNEKLFF. The CDR3, as DNA: TGTGCCAGCAGTCCGAGACAGGGAGGGAATGAAAAACTGTTTTTT.

The chain has TRBV6-5 and TRBJ1-1; D is ambiguous. CDR3 length: 13 amino acids. CDR1 and CDR2 from the germline V gene are MNHEY and SVGAGI. V was shortened by 0 bases and J by 8 bases, with 10 bases between the two germline ends. CDR3 in DNA: TGTGCCAGCAGTTACTCGATTCTGTCCGAAGCTTTCTTT. Protein product: CASSYSILSEAFF.

The chain has TRBV2 and TRBJ1-2; no clear D. Germline loops: CDR1 SNHLY, CDR2 FYNNEI. V dropped 0 bases and J dropped 2 bases, with 7 bases sitting between them. CDR3 length: 14 amino acids. The CDR3 region is CASSEALINYGYTF. In DNA form, the CDR3 reads TGTGCCAGCAGTGAAGCGCTCATAAACTATGGCTACACCTTC.

The chain couples TRBV2 to TRBJ2-2; TRBD1 might be the D (6 bases). The V gene lost 6 bases and the J gene lost 5 bases, with 10 bases spanning the gap. The CDR3 runs 13 residues. Germline V lookup: CDR1 SNHLY, CDR2 FYNNEI. The CDR3 sequence is CASRVQGTGELFF. The DNA of the CDR3 is TGTGCCAGCAGGGTACAGGGAACCGGGGAGCTGTTTTTT.

This clone was seen more than once but under ten times. This chain joins TRBV10-2 and TRBJ2-5, with a tentative D call TRBD1 (6 bases). Germline V gene lookup returns CDR1 WSHSY and CDR2 SAAADI. Trimming pared 4 bases from V and 7 bases from J, leaving 10 bases between. This CDR3 region has 12 residues. The CDR3 spells CASSGQVGTQYF. The CDR3 nucleotides are TGCGCCAGCAGTGGACAGGTGGGGACCCAGTACTTC.

The V and J genes are TRBV5-1 and TRBJ2-7, with unresolved D. With 1 base removed from V and 1 base from J, the gap between germline ends came to 9 bases. This CDR3 contains 14 residues. Germline V lookup: CDR1 SGHRS, CDR2 YFSETQ. CDR3 nucleotide sequence: TGCGCCAGCAGCTTGCAAGGAATTTCCTACGAGCAGTACTTC. Protein: CASSLQGISYEQYF. Full variable domain (rest looked up from reference TRBV5-1 and TRBJ2-7): KAGVTQTPRYLIKTRGQQVTLSCSPISGHRSVSWYQQTPGQGLQFLFEYFSETQRNKGNFPGRFSGRQFSNSRSEMNVSTLELGDSALYLCASSLQGISYEQYFGPGTRLTVT.

V usage is TRBV4-1 and J usage is TRBJ2-7; weak D call: TRBD2 (5 bases). Per the germline V gene, CDR1 is MGHRA and CDR2 is YSYEKL. The V end was cut by 1 base, the J end by 1 base, with 23 bases between. This CDR3 spans 19 amino acids. This CDR3 is CASSQGPDFGELLSYEQYF. DNA of the CDR3: TGCGCCAGCAGCCAAGGGCCTGACTTTGGGGAGCTCCTTTCCTACGAGCAGTACTTC.

CDR3 protein: CASSHQMAGGRRQPQHF. CDR3 in DNA: TGTGCCAGCAGCCATCAGATGGCAGGGGGCAGAAGGCAGCCCCAGCATTTT. The V call is TRBV7-9, the J call TRBJ1-5, with 8 bases identical to TRBD1. Germline assignment: CDR1 SEHNR and CDR2 FQNEAQ (reference sequence). There are 17 residues in the CDR3. Trimming took 5 bases from V and 7 from J; bases not matched to a gene: 16.

The chain combines TRBV14 with TRBJ2-3; D gene ambiguous. The CDR3 length is 13 residues. Germline V lookup: CDR1 SGHDN, CDR2 FVKESK. Trimming cost V 0 bases and J 0 bases, with 1 base left between them. The CDR3 DNA reads TGTGCCAGCAGCCAAGAGAGCACAGATACGCAGTATTTT. It yields the protein CASSQESTDTQYF.

In DNA form, the CDR3 reads TGTGCCAGCTCACCGCGCGGACAGGGGGCCTTAGACACTGAAGCTTTCTTT. Amino acids: CASSPRGQGALDTEAFF. This chain links TRBV18 with TRBJ1-1; 11 nucleotides agree with TRBD1. The germline CDR1 and CDR2 sequences are KGHSH and LQKENI. V shed 3 bases, J shed 3 bases, and the junction held 9 bases outside the gene matches. The CDR3 spans 17 residues.

This rearrangement joins TRBV7-8 to TRBJ2-7, with D perhaps matching TRBD1 or TRBD2 (5 bases each). This CDR3 contains 14 residues. V shed 4 bases and J shed 5 bases, with 15 bases lying between them. Germline V gene lookup returns CDR1 SGHVS and CDR2 FQNEAQ. CDR3 bases: TGTGCCAGCAGCTGGGACCGCTTCACCCACGAGCAGTACTTC. As protein: CASSWDRFTHEQYF. The full variable domain, with the rest looked up from reference TRBV7-8 and TRBJ2-7, is GAGVSQSPRYKVAKRGQDVALRCDPISGHVSLFWYQQALGQGPEFLTYFQNEAQLDKSGLPSDRFFAERPEGSVSTLKIQRTQQEDSAVYLCASSWDRFTHEQYFGPGTRLTVT.

As regards this clone: This sample includes further DNA sequences coding for the same CDR3. This chain joins TRBV30 and TRBJ2-3; TRBD2 aligns across 13 bases. J gave up 2 bases and V 3 bases, and 14 bases lay outside the gene matches. CDR3 size: 19 residues. Per germline, CDR1 GTSNPN and CDR2 SVGIG (reference sequence). The CDR3 nucleotides are TGTGCCTGGAGCCGAAGCCGCTGGACTAGCGGGGGTTTCACAGATACGCAGTATTTT. Protein: CAWSRSRWTSGGFTDTQYF.

The genes are TRBV19 and TRBJ2-3, with D possibly TRBD2 on 6 matching bases. V dropped 6 bases and J dropped 8 bases, with 18 bases sitting between them. CDR3 length equals 14 residues. Germline assignment: CDR1 LNHDA and CDR2 SQIVND (reference sequence). The CDR3, as DNA: TGTGCCAGTAGACCCCCCGGGAGCCAGGGTACGCAGTATTTT. Protein: CASRPPGSQGTQYF.

The chain links TRBV6-1 to TRBJ2-7, with TRBD1 matching over 9 bases. CDR3 length: 12 residues. The germline gives CDR1 MNHNS, CDR2 SASEGT. The ends lost 6 bases at V and 3 bases at J; junction bases unmatched: 0. DNA for the CDR3: TGTGCCAGCAGGGACAGGGGCTACGAGCAGTACTTC. This translates into CASRDRGYEQYF.

V and J are TRBV5-1 and TRBJ2-2; 9 positions match TRBD1. The J segment lost 7 bases and the V segment lost 4 bases, leaving 8 bases of the junction unmatched. The CDR3 runs 15 residues. Germline V CDR1 and CDR2: SGHRS, YFSETQ. CDR3 in amino acids: CASSPGQGEGGELFF. The CDR3 DNA sequence: TGCGCCAGCAGCCCGGGACAGGGAGAGGGCGGGGAGCTGTTTTTT.

Only a few counts were recorded for this clone. The chain combines TRBV7-9 with TRBJ1-2; maybe TRBD1 (6 bases). Germline CDR1 reads SEHNR; CDR2 reads FQNEAQ (reference sequence). Trimming removed 6 bases at V and 4 bases at J, with 15 bases between. CDR3 size: 14 residues. This CDR3 reads CASSFDGQIYGYTF. Here the CDR3 DNA reads TGTGCCAGCAGTTTCGATGGACAGATCTATGGCTACACCTTC.

The chain carries TRBV18 and TRBJ1-2; D is unclear. Germline V lookup: CDR1 KGHSH, CDR2 LQKENI. V lost 3 bases to trimming and J lost 2 bases, with 10 bases between them. The CDR3 runs 14 residues. DNA for the CDR3: TGTGCCAGCTCACCCGACGTGGGGAACTATGGCTACACCTTC. Translation gives CASSPDVGNYGYTF.

V gene TRBV15 combines with J gene TRBJ2-1, with a possible D match to TRBD2 (5 bases). Germline V gene data show CDR1 as LNHNV and CDR2 as YYDKDF (reference sequence). There are 13 residues in the CDR3. Deletions cut 5 bases from V and 10 bases from J, with 15 bases between. The CDR3 protein is CATSRSPPGEQFF. The CDR3 DNA sequence: TGTGCCACCAGCCGTTCTCCTCCGGGAGAGCAGTTCTTC. Filled out from reference TRBV15 and TRBJ2-1, the complete variable domain reads DAMVIQNPRYQVTQFGKPVTLSCSQTLNHNVMYWYQQKSSQAPKLLFHYYDKDFNNEADTPDNFQSRRPNTSFCFLDIRSPGLGDTAMYLCATSRSPPGEQFFGPGTRLTVL.

This clone came up a few times. V gene TRBV7-8 combines with J gene TRBJ2-7, with unresolved D. The CDR3 runs to 15 residues. CDR1 and CDR2 (germline): SGHVS, FQNEAQ. The V and J ends lost 1 base and 0 bases respectively, with 10 bases between them. CDR3 loop: CASSLGQSPSYEQYF. The CDR3 DNA follows: TGTGCCAGCAGCTTAGGTCAGTCCCCCTCCTACGAGCAGTACTTC.